These 29 T cell receptor beta chains came from one sample sequenced in a study of regulatory T cells in long-lasting Graves disease. In building TCR beta libraries, iRepertoire HTBI primers were used together with Arm-PCR of CDR3 regions. TCRdb independently ran MiXCR on the multiplex PCR reads; one entry per CDR3 protein. The sample comprises a few hundred thousand distinct CDR3 sequences, approximately 12% of which are singletons, and approximately 19% rests with the top ten. Time point: newly diagnosed GD, antithyroid drugs for less than 3 months. The authors made the TCR library using RNA they extracted from PBMCs. In addition, the sample was reused for a study of T cells in Graves' hyperthyroidism and ophthalmopathy.

Material: peripheral blood mononuclear cells (PBMCs), obtained at new diagnosis, from a patient treated with antithyroid drugs. Receptors originate from a woman aged 18-29 years with Graves disease.

The sample holds a few counts of this clonotype. The V gene is TRBV7-2, the J gene TRBJ2-1; D unresolved. CDR1 and CDR2 from the germline V gene are SGHTA and FQGNSA. This CDR3 contains 13 residues. Trimming removed 1 base from V and 3 bases from J, with 4 bases in between. CDR3 nucleotide sequence: TGTGCCAGCAGCTTAGGTCACTACAATGAGCAGTTCTTC. It is translated as CASSLGHYNEQFF.

This chain uses TRBV4-1 with TRBJ2-7, with unresolved D. This CDR3 is built from 16 residues. Germline V gene data show CDR1 as MGHRA and CDR2 as YSYEKL. The V gene lost 0 bases and the J gene lost 0 bases, with 12 bases spanning the gap. CDR3 residues: CASSQDRSASSYEQYF. Here the CDR3 DNA reads TGCGCCAGCAGCCAAGATCGGAGCGCAAGCTCCTACGAGCAGTACTTC.

This chain uses TRBV13 with TRBJ1-3; 9 bases align to TRBD1. The germline gives CDR1 PRHDT, CDR2 FYEKMQ (reference sequence). The CDR3 length is 14 residues. Unmatched junction bases numbered 4, after V lost 8 bases and J lost 2 bases. The CDR3 nucleotides read TGTGCCAGCGGACAGGGGCACACTGGAAACACCATATATTTT. It translates to CASGQGHTGNTIYF.

The chain carries TRBV6-1 and TRBJ1-2, with D possibly TRBD1 on 6 matching bases. This CDR3 has 13 residues. Germline values: CDR1 MNHNS, CDR2 SASEGT. V shed 6 bases and J shed 8 bases, with 16 bases lying between them. The CDR3 DNA reads TGTGCCAGCAGCCTAACAACAGGGACCGGCTACACCTTC. Protein: CASSLTTGTGYTF.

This clonotype was detected only a few times. This may come from a read error, since a much larger clone is one base off. The chain uses TRBV2 and TRBJ1-1; D is possibly TRBD1 (6 bases). The CDR3 runs to 18 residues. Per germline, CDR1 SNHLY and CDR2 FYNNEI. V was cut by 6 bases and J by 1 base, with 24 bases left in between. Here the CDR3 DNA reads TGTGCCAGCAGAGGTCCAGGGGAAGGTCCAAGGCGGAACACTGAAGCTTTCTTT. Translation gives CASRGPGEGPRRNTEAFF.

This clonotype was detected ten times or more. This sequence joins TRBV27 and TRBJ2-7; D unresolved. Germline assignment: CDR1 MNHEY and CDR2 SMNVEV (reference sequence). This CDR3 comprises 13 residues. Between the trimmed V and J ends, which lost 7 bases and 1 base, there was a span of 11 bases. CDR3 residues: CASTDSLSYEQYF. In DNA form, the CDR3 reads TGTGCCAGCACCGACTCCCTTTCCTACGAGCAGTACTTC.

Many counts were recorded for this clonotype. V usage is TRBV19 and J usage is TRBJ1-1; D possibly corresponds to TRBD1 (6 bases). The CDR3 loop spans 13 amino acids. The V end was cut by 11 bases, the J end by 2 bases, with 15 bases between. CDR1 LNHDA and CDR2 SQIVND come from the germline V gene (reference sequence). The CDR3 nucleotides read TGTGCCGCCAACGACAGGCCTAACACTGAAGCTTTCTTT. This sequence encodes CAANDRPNTEAFF.

The chain employs TRBV14 and TRBJ2-5; D may match TRBD1 or TRBD2 (5 bases each). Trimming cost V 7 bases and J 2 bases, with 17 bases left between them. This CDR3 is 15 amino acids long. Per the germline V gene, CDR1 is SGHDN and CDR2 is FVKESK. This CDR3 is CASTWSGGLQETQYF. The DNA for the CDR3 is TGTGCCAGCACCTGGAGTGGGGGTTTACAAGAGACCCAGTACTTC.

This clonotype was detected a few times. The chain carries TRBV9 and TRBJ2-3; D is possibly TRBD1 (6 bases). Trimming took off 4 bases at V and 4 bases at J, with 10 bases between the two ends. Germline lookup yields CDR1 SGDLS and CDR2 YYNGEE. The CDR3 contains 13 residues. The CDR3 loop is CASSSRTADTQYF. In nucleotides, the CDR3 is TGTGCCAGCAGCTCCCGGACAGCAGATACGCAGTATTTT.

This clonotype has at least ten counts. The chain has TRBV7-3 and TRBJ2-7; TRBD2 matches at 10 bases. Germline V gene sequence: CDR1 SGHTA, CDR2 FQGTGA. Losses at the gene ends were 3 bases for V and 6 bases for J; bases not matched to a gene: 5. The CDR3 has 14 residues. The CDR3 region is CASSFSAGGGEQYF. The CDR3, as DNA: TGTGCCAGCAGCTTTTCAGCGGGAGGGGGCGAGCAGTACTTC.

This clonotype was detected a few times. V gene TRBV6-5 combines with J gene TRBJ2-2, with D possibly being TRBD1 (7 bases). CDR1 and CDR2 from the germline V gene are MNHEY and SVGAGI. Trimming shortened V by 4 bases and J by 2 bases, and 23 bases separated the two germline ends. The CDR3 loop spans 19 amino acids. The CDR3 sequence: CASSCRRGAQHLNTGELFF. In DNA form, the CDR3 reads TGTGCCAGCAGTTGCCGCAGGGGGGCACAACATCTAAACACCGGGGAGCTGTTTTTT.

This clonotype was detected ten times or more. The V gene is TRBV27, the J gene TRBJ1-1; D possibly corresponds to TRBD1 (5 bases). Germline CDR1 is MNHEY and CDR2 is SMNVEV (reference sequence). Trimming shortened V by 3 bases and J by 0 bases, and 14 bases separated the two germline ends. The CDR3 extends over 16 amino acids. The CDR3 protein is CASSFRPGTVNTEAFF. In DNA form, the CDR3 reads TGTGCCAGCAGTTTTCGCCCCGGGACGGTGAACACTGAAGCTTTCTTT.

This clonotype was seen at least ten times. This chain links TRBV30 with TRBJ1-2, with D possibly TRBD1 on 6 matching bases. V was pared by 2 bases and J by 6 bases, with 13 bases between. CDR3 length equals 13 residues. Germline CDR1 reads GTSNPN; CDR2 reads SVGIG (reference sequence). CDR3: CAWSPGGRDGYTF. In DNA, the CDR3 is TGTGCCTGGAGTCCTGGGGGGCGTGATGGCTACACCTTC.

There are a few counts of this clonotype. The chain is built from TRBV19 and TRBJ1-5, with D perhaps TRBD1 (5 bases). This CDR3 comprises 15 residues. The germline gives CDR1 LNHDA, CDR2 SQIVND (reference sequence). V was pared by 6 bases and J by 4 bases, with 16 bases between. The CDR3 is CASSHPWEGNQPQHF. The CDR3, as DNA: TGTGCCAGTAGCCACCCTTGGGAGGGGAATCAGCCCCAGCATTTT.

At least ten counts were recorded for this clonotype. The V call is TRBV6-1, the J call TRBJ2-1; D unresolved. The CDR3 runs 11 residues. Looked up from germline, CDR1 is MNHNS and CDR2 is SASEGT. Trimming took off 6 bases at V and 5 bases at J, with 5 bases between the two ends. The CDR3 sequence: CASRVNNEQFF. CDR3 bases: TGTGCCAGCAGGGTCAACAATGAGCAGTTCTTC.

As to this clonotype: Being one base from a much bigger clone, this may be a read error. The rearrangement links TRBV5-1 to TRBJ2-1; 14 nucleotides align to TRBD2. The J call may be wrong; the DNA end is better matched by TRBJ2-7. The CDR3 has 18 amino acids. Germline lookup yields CDR1 SGHRS and CDR2 YFSETQ. CDR3 bases: TGCGCCAGCAGCTCGGGACTAGCGGGGGCGACATCCTACAATGAGCAGTACTTC. It specifies CASSSGLAGATSYNEQYF.

The chain has TRBV12-5 and TRBJ2-1; 7 bases are a match to TRBD2. Germline lookup yields CDR1 LGHNT and CDR2 FRNRAP. The CDR3 is made up of 15 amino acids. The trim removed 1 base at V and 8 bases at J, leaving 8 bases unmatched. CDR3 bases: TGTGCTAGTGGTTTGGGCCAGACTAGCATCGATGAGCAGTTCTTC. The encoded protein is CASGLGQTSIDEQFF.

This clonotype was found many times. The rearrangement uses TRBV27 and TRBJ1-1; possible D gene TRBD1, 6 bases. Germline V lookup: CDR1 MNHEY, CDR2 SMNVEV (reference sequence). Trimming left V 6 bases short and J 6 bases short, with 23 bases between. CDR3 size: 16 residues. CDR3 in amino acids: CASRFTRQDRSPEAFF. In DNA form, the CDR3 reads TGTGCCAGCAGGTTCACAAGACAGGACCGATCCCCTGAAGCTTTCTTT.

This clonotype was counted many times. The chain has TRBV2 and TRBJ2-1, with D hard to call. Deletions cut 8 bases from V and 3 bases from J, with 20 bases between. CDR1 and CDR2 (germline): SNHLY, FYNNEI. The CDR3 is made up of 16 amino acids. The CDR3 region is CASSVAEARFYNEQFF. The CDR3 DNA reads as TGTGCCAGCTCCGTGGCCGAGGCGCGGTTCTACAATGAGCAGTTCTTC.

This clonotype has a count of ten or more. V and J are TRBV28 and TRBJ2-1; D is uncertain. The CDR3 runs 12 residues. Looked up from germline, CDR1 is MDHEN and CDR2 is SYDVKM. V lost 0 bases and J 10 bases, leaving 7 bases between the germline ends. CDR3 protein: CASSLWVEEQFF. The CDR3 coding sequence is TGTGCCAGCAGTTTATGGGTAGAAGAGCAGTTCTTC.

This clonotype was observed at least ten times. J is TRBJ1-4 and V is TRBV4-3; TRBD1 might be the D (6 bases). The length of the CDR3 is 18 residues. Trimming removed 4 bases at V and 5 bases at J, with 23 bases between. Looked up from germline, CDR1 is LGHNA and CDR2 is YSLEER. Written as DNA, the CDR3 is TGCGCCAGCAGCCGGAGTGGTAGGGGGAGCAGAATGAATGAAAAACTGTTTTTT. Translating gives CASSRSGRGSRMNEKLFF.

The V call is TRBV14, the J call TRBJ2-7; 12 nucleotides line up with TRBD2. This CDR3 contains 14 residues. The germline V gene has CDR1 SGHDN and CDR2 FVKESK. V trimming: 4 bases; J trimming: 5 bases; junction bases outside the gene matches: 3. DNA for the CDR3: TGTGCCAGCAGCCGACTAGCGGGAGTCCACGAGCAGTACTTC. This sequence encodes CASSRLAGVHEQYF.

This clonotype was detected many times. This sequence joins TRBV15 and TRBJ2-1, with D maybe TRBD2 (7 bases). This CDR3 is 14 amino acids long. V gave up 3 bases and J gave up 10 bases, with 16 bases separating them. Germline CDR1 LNHNV, CDR2 YYDKDF (reference sequence). The CDR3, as DNA: TGTGCCACCAGCAGTCCGCCGGGGGGCAGGGAGCAGTTCTTC. Its translation: CATSSPPGGREQFF.

This clonotype has more than one count but fewer than ten. The junction does not match germline at one end; this may be a read error. The V and J genes are TRBV19 and TRBJ2-3; D is perhaps TRBD1 or TRBD2 (6 bases each). Looked up from germline, CDR1 is LNHDA and CDR2 is SQIVND (reference sequence). The CDR3 length is 15 residues. The chain's CDR3 is CASSMVGGYTDTQCF. CDR3 nucleotide sequence: TGTGCCAGTAGTATGGTCGGGGGCTACACAGATACGCAGTGTTTT.

The rearrangement links TRBV27 to TRBJ2-1; tentative D call: TRBD1 (5 bases). Trimming took off 2 bases at V and 8 bases at J, with 13 bases between the two ends. CDR1 and CDR2 (germline): MNHEY, SMNVEV (reference sequence). The CDR3 extends over 14 amino acids. CDR3 sequence: CASSLRSSRDEQFF. Here the CDR3 DNA reads TGTGCCAGCAGTTTAAGATCCAGCAGGGATGAGCAGTTCTTC.

This clonotype appeared many times. The chain links TRBV5-1 to TRBJ2-1; 8 bases align to TRBD2. The V gene's germline CDR1 is SGHRS and CDR2 YFSETQ. This CDR3 has 14 residues. Trimming took 5 bases from V and 4 from J; bases not matched to a gene: 5. CDR3 region: CASSSGDGYNEQFF. CDR3 DNA: TGCGCCAGCAGTAGCGGGGATGGGTACAATGAGCAGTTCTTC.

V and J are TRBV7-6 and TRBJ1-4; no clear D. Germline-derived CDR1 and CDR2 are SGHVS and FNYEAQ. V lost 8 bases, J lost 0 bases, and 13 bases lay in between. The CDR3 runs to 15 residues. The chain's CDR3 is CASALGETTNEKLFF. Here the CDR3 DNA reads TGTGCCAGCGCCTTGGGTGAAACAACTAATGAAAAACTGTTTTTT.

This clonotype was counted many times. The chain links TRBV12-3 or TRBV12-4 to TRBJ1-1; 7 positions match TRBD1. This CDR3 region has 16 residues. With 3 bases clipped from V and 2 bases from J, the junction kept 9 bases outside the gene matches. CDR3 residues: CASSFESYRGNTEAFF. CDR3 DNA sequence: TGTGCCAGCAGTTTCGAGTCGTACAGGGGCAACACTGAAGCTTTCTTT.

In its sample, this clonotype was seen many times. The V call is TRBV5-6, the J call TRBJ2-7; D gene ambiguous. Germline V CDR1 and CDR2: SGHDT, YYEEEE. The V and J ends lost 0 bases and 2 bases respectively, with 15 bases between them. This CDR3 has 16 residues. In DNA form, the CDR3 reads TGTGCCAGCAGCTTGGCCGGCCGGGTCCGGGCCTACGAGCAGTACTTC. Protein sequence: CASSLAGRVRAYEQYF.